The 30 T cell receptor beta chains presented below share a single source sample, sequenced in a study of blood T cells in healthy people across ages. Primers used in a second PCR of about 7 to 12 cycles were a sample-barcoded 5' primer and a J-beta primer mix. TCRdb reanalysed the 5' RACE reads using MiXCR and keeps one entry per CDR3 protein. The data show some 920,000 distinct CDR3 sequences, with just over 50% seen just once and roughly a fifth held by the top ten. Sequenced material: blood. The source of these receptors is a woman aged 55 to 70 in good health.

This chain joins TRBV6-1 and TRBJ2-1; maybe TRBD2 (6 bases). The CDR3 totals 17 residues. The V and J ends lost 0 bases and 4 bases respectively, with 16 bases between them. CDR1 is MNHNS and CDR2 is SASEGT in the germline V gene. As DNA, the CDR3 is TGTGCCAGCAGTGAAGCGTACCGAGCGGGTGGGTACAATGAGCAGTTCTTC. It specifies CASSEAYRAGGYNEQFF.

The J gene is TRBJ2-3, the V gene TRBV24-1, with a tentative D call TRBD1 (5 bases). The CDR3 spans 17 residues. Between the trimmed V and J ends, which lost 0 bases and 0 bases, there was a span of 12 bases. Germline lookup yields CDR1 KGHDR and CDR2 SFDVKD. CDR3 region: CATSDLPRGHSTDTQYF. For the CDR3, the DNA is TGTGCCACCAGTGATTTGCCCCGAGGACACAGCACAGATACGCAGTATTTT.

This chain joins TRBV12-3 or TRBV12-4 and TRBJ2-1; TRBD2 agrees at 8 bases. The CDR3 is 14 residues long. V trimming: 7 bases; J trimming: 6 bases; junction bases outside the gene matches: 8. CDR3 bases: TGTGCCAGCACAAAAGCGGGAGTGGCCAATGAGCAGTTCTTC. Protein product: CASTKAGVANEQFF.

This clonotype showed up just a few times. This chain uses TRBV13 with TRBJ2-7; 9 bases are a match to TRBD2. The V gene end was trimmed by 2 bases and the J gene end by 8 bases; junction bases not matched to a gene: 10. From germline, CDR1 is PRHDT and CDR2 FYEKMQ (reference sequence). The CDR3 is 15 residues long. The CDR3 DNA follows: TGTGCCAGCAGCTTAATTCCTCTAGCGGGGCAAAAGCAGTACTTC. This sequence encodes CASSLIPLAGQKQYF.

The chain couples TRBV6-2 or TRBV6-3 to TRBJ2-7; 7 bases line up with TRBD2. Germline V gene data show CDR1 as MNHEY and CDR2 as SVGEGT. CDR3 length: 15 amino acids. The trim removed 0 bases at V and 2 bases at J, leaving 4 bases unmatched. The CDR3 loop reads CASSYSAGATYEQYF. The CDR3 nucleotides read TGTGCCAGCAGTTACTCGGCGGGAGCGACCTACGAGCAGTACTTC.

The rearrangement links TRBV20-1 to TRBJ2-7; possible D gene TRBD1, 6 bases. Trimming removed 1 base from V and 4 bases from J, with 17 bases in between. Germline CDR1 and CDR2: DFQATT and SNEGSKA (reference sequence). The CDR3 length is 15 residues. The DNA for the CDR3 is TGCAGTGCTAGAGCGCCAGAAGGGGGAGTTTACGAGCAGTACTTC. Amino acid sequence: CSARAPEGGVYEQYF.

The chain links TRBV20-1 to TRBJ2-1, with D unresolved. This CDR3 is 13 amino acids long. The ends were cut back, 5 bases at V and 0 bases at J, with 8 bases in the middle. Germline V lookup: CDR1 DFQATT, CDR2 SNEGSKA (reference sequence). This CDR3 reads CSAGQNSYNEQFF. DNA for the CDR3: TGCAGTGCTGGTCAGAACTCCTACAATGAGCAGTTCTTC.

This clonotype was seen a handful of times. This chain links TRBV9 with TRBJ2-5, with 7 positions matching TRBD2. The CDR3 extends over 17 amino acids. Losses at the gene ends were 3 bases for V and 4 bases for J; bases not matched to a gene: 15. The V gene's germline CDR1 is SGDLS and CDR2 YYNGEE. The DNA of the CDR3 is TGTGCCAGCAGCGAGGGGCCTAGCGGAATGGGGTCAGAGACCCAGTACTTC. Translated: CASSEGPSGMGSETQYF.

Here the CDR3 DNA reads TGCAGTGCTAGGATGCGGGGGGAGACCCAGTACTTC. Its protein product is CSARMRGETQYF. This chain links TRBV20-1 with TRBJ2-7; TRBD2 aligns across 7 bases. The J call may be faulty, since TRBJ2-5 better matches the DNA end. CDR3 length equals 12 residues. Germline V gene lookup returns CDR1 DFQATT and CDR2 SNEGSKA (reference sequence).

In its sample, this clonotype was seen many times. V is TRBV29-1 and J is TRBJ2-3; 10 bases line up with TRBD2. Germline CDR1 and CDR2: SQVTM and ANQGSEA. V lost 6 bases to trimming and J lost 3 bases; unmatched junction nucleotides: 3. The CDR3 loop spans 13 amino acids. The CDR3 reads CSVVTSGTDTQYF. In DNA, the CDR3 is TGCAGCGTCGTGACTAGCGGGACAGATACGCAGTATTTT.

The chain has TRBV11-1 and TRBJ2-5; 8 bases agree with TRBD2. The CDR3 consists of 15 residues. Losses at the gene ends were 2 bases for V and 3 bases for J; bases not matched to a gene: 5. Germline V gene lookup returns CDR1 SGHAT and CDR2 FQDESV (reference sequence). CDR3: CASSLSGRVKETQYF. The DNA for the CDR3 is TGTGCCAGCAGCTTATCCGGGAGGGTCAAAGAGACCCAGTACTTC.

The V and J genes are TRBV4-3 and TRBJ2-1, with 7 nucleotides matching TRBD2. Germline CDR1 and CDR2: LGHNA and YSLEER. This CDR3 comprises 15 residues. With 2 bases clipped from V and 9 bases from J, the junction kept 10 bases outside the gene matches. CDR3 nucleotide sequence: TGCGCCAGCAGCCAAAATCTCAATACGGGGGGTGAGCAGTTCTTC. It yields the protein CASSQNLNTGGEQFF.

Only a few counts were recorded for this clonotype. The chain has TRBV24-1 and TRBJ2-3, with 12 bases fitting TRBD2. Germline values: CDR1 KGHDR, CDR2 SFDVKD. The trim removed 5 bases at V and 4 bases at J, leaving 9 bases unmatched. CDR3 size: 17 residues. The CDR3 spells CATSGPTSGSTPDTQYF. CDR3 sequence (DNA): TGTGCCACCAGTGGCCCGACTAGCGGGAGCACCCCAGATACGCAGTATTTT.

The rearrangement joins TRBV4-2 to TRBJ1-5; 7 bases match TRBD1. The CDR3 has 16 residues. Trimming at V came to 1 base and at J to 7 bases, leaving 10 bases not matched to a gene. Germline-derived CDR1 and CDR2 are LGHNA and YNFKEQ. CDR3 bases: TGTGCCAGCAGCCAAGGATACAGGGGATTGGGCCAGCCCCAGCATTTT. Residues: CASSQGYRGLGQPQHF.

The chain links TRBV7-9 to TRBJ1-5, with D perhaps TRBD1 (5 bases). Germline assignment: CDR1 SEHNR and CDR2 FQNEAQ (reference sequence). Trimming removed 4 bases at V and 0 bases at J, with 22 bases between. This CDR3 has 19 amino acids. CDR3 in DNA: TGTGCCAGCAGCTCCGACCCCGGGCAGGGTCCTAATAGCAATCAGCCCCAGCATTTT. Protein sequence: CASSSDPGQGPNSNQPQHF.

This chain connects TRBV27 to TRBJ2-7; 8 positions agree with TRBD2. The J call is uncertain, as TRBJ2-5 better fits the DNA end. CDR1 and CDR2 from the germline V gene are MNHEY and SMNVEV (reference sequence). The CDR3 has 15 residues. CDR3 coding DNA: TGTGCCAGCGGCCGCCGACTCAGCGGGAGAGGGACCCAGTACTTC. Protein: CASGRRLSGRGTQYF.

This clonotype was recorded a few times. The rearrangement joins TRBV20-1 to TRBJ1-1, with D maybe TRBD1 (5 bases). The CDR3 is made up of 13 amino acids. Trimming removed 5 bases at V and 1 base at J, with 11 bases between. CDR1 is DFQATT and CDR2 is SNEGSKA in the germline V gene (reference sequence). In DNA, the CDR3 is TGCAGTGCTGTACAGGCAACGAACACTGAAGCTTTCTTT. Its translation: CSAVQATNTEAFF.

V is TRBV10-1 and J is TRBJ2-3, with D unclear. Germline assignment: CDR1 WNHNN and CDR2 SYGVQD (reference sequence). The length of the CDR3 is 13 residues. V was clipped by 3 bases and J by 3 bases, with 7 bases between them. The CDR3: CASSERPTDTQYF. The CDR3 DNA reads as TGCGCCAGCAGTGAACGACCAACAGATACGCAGTATTTT.

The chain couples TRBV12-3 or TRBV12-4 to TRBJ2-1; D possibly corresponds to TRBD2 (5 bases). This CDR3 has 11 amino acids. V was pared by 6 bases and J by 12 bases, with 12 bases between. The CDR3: CASSREDRQFF. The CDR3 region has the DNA TGTGCCAGCAGCCGGGAAGATCGGCAGTTCTTC.

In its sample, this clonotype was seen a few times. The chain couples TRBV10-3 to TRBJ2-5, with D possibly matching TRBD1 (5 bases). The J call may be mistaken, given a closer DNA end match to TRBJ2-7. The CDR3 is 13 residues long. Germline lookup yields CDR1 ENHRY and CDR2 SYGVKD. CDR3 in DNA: TGTGCCATCAGTGTGGGCAGGGACTACGAGCAGTACTTC. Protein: CAISVGRDYEQYF.

The CDR3 DNA reads as TGCGCCAGCAGCTTGGTGACAGGCTATGATGAAAAACTGTTTTTT. Amino acids: CASSLVTGYDEKLFF. The V call is TRBV5-1, the J call TRBJ1-4; perhaps TRBD1 as D (6 bases). The V end lost 0 bases, the J end lost 6 bases, and 12 bases lay between the germline ends. Germline CDR1 reads SGHRS; CDR2 reads YFSETQ. The CDR3 consists of 15 residues.

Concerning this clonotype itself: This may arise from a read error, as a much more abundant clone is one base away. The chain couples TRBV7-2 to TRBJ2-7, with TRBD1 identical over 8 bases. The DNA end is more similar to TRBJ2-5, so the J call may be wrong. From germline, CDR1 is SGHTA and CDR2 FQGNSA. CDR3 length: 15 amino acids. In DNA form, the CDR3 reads TGTGCCAGCAGCTTAAACAGGGGGGACCAAGGGACCCAGTACTTC. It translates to CASSLNRGDQGTQYF.

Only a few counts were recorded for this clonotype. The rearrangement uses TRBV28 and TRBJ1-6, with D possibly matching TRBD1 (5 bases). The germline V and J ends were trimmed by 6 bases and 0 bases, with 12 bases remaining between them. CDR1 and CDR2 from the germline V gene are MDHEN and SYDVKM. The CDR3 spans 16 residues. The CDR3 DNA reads TGTGCCAGCAGGCTGACAGATAGCTCCTATAATTCACCCCTCCACTTT. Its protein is CASRLTDSSYNSPLHF.

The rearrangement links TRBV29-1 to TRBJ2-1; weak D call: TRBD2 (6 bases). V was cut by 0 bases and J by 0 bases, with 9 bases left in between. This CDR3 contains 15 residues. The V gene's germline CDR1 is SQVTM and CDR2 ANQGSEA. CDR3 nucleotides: TGCAGCGTTGAAGATCGGACTATCTCCTACAATGAGCAGTTCTTC. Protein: CSVEDRTISYNEQFF.

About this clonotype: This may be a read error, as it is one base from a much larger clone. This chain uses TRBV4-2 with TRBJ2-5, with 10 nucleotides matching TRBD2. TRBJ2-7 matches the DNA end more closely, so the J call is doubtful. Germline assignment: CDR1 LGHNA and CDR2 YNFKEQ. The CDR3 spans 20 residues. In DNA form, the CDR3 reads TGTGCCAGCAGCCGAGAGCAGTCCTTTCCTAGGCTAGCGGGAGTCTACGAGCAGTACTTC. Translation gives CASSREQSFPRLAGVYEQYF.

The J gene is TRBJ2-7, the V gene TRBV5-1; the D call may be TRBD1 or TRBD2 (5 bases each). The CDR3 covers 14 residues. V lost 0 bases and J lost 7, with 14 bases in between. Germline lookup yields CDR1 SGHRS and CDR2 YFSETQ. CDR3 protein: CASSLDWGAGEQYF. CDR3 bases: TGCGCCAGCAGCTTGGACTGGGGCGCGGGTGAGCAGTACTTC.

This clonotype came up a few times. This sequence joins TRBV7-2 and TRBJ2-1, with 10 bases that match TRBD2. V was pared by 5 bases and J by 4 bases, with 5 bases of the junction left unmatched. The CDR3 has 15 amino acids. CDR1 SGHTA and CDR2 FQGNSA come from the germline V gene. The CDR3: CASSETSGYYNEQFF. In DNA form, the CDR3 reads TGTGCCAGCAGCGAGACTAGCGGGTATTACAATGAGCAGTTCTTC.

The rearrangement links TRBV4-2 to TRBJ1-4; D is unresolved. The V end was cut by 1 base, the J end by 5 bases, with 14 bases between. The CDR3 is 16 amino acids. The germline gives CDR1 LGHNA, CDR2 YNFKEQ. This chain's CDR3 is CASSQGGGLTNEKLFF. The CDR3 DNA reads TGTGCCAGCAGCCAAGGTGGAGGATTGACCAATGAAAAACTGTTTTTT.

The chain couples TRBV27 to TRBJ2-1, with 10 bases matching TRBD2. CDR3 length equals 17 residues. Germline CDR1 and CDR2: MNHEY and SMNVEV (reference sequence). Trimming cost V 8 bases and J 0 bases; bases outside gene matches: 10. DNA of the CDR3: TGTGCCAGCGGGGCTAGCGGGAGACAGAGCTCCTACAATGAGCAGTTCTTC. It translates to CASGASGRQSSYNEQFF.

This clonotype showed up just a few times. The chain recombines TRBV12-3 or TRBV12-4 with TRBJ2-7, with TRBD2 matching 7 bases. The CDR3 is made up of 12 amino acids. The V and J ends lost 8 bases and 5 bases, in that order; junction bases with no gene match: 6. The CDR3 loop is CASGTSDHEQYF. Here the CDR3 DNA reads TGTGCCAGCGGTACTAGCGATCACGAGCAGTACTTC.